This T cell receptor (beta chain) came from a study of vaccination effects on CD4 cells after COVID-19. Study-wide context: Participants got two doses of BNT162b2 or mRNA-1273 vaccine. The study's findings and limits: Late in the post-vaccination period, infection-induced and vaccine-induced clones underwent marked clonal contraction.

This table comes from immunoSEQ multiplex PCR, and its TCRdb copy is limited to in-frame clones, with some not included. The sample carries about 41,000 clones, roughly 70% recorded once. V gave up 1 base and J gave up 5 bases, with 15 bases separating them. The germline gives CDR1 GTSNPN, CDR2 SVGIG (reference sequence). This CDR3 contains 15 residues. Within the ViraFEST assay, antigen-specific CD4+ T cells underwent expansion with viral peptide pools prior to sequencing. At the end of roughly ten days of culture, CD4+ T cells were isolated. Vaccinated participants had no history of SARS-CoV-2 infection and tested negative for nucleocapsid antibodies. Cultivation was performed at about 1.8 million PBMC per well with roughly 9.1 IU/ml IL-2 and 9 to 10 ug/ml peptides added. Researchers swapped half the medium for IL-2 medium on both days 3 and 7. As for this clone: Antigen unknown.

This chain links TRBV30 with TRBJ1-5; the D gene is possibly TRBD1 (6 bases). The sample was CD4+ T cells from PBMCs cultured with HCoV-OC43 spike peptides, taken before COVID-19 vaccination. The subset here: HCoV-OC43 spike overlapping peptide pool stimulation. The source of this sequence is a human donor who received a COVID-19 vaccine. The CDR3 DNA follows: TGTGCCTGGAGTGGGGGTAATGGGGGGCATCAGCCCCAGCATTTT. Translation: CAWSGGNGGHQPQHF.